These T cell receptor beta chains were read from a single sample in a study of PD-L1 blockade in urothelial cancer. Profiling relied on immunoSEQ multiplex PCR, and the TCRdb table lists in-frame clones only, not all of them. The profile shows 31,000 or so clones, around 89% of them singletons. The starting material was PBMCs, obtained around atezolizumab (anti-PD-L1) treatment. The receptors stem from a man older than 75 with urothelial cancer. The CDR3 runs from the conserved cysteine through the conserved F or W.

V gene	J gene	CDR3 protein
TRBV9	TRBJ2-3	CASSPSAGISSTDTQYF
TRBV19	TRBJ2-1	CASSARNEQFF
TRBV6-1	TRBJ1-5	CATTNQGSSQPQHF
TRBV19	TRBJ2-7	CASSIQGRGGEQYF
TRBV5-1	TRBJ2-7	CASSLVPGGEQYF
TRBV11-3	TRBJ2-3	CASSSGGYGTQYF
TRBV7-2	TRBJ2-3	CASSFSGSTDTQYF
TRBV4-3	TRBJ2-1	CASSQNTGTSRGRDNEQFF
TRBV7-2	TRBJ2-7	CASSFGQGSYEQYF
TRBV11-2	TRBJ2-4	CVPGIQGLGYF
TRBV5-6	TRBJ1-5	CASSRFDSANQPQHF
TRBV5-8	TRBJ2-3	CASSIVSGLAGILDTQYF
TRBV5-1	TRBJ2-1	CASSGGTSYNEQFF
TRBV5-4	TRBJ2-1	CASSLSGGSSSYNEQFF
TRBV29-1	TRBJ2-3	CSVEWGGGIGDTQYF
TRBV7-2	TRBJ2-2	CASTGTPRTGELFF
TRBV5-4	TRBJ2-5	CASSSGTGWQETQYF
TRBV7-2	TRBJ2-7	CASSLVGGEYEQYF
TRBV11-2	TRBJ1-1	CASSLGGQNTEAFF
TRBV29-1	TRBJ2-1	CSPRGTGPYNEQFF
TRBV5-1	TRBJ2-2	CASSTEPNTGELFF
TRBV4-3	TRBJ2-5	CASSQGARGGRGETQYF
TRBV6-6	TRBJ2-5	CASSYPRGAQETQYF
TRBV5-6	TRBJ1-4	CASSFWPTTNEKLFF
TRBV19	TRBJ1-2	CASSFHTDYTF
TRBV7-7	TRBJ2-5	CASSSGLAVGETQYF
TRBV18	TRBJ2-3	CASSQGGSTDTQYF
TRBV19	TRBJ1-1	CASSLLKTGRMNTEAFF
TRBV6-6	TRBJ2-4	CASSPQGLAKNIQYF
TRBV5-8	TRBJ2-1	CASRRGLAGAGEQFF
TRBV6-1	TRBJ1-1	CASSEVQGLVWIPEAFF
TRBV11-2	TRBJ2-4	CASSSYGTLTGNIQYF
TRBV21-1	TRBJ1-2	CASSKAAYTF
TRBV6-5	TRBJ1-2	CASSYGGQPYGYTF
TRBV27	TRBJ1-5	CASSLVGANNQPQHF
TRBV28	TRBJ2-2	CASRRGDTTGELFF
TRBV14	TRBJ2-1	CASSLDGGPYNEQFF
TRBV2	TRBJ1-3	CASTLSGNTIYF
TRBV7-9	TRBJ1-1	CASSPNARPTGSTEAFF
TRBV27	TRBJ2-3	CASSETSGSLADTQYF
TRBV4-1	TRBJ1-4	CASSQDGRGPNEKLFF
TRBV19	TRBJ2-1	CASSIDRTREQFF